This T cell receptor beta chain was recovered during a study of tumor and adjacent non-tumor tissue in lung cancer. No cell sorting was done before RNA was extracted from the tissue. Three rounds of nested PCR, following a modified ARM-PCR protocol, produced the TCRbeta library. TCRdb recomputed calls from the multiplex PCR reads with MiXCR, one row per CDR3 protein. The sample comprises over 110,000 distinct CDR3 sequences, 66% of which are singletons, and about 20% rests with the top ten. This CDR3 spans 13 amino acids. Germline values: CDR1 MDHEN, CDR2 SYDVKM. Comments on this clonotype: Relative to the germline gene, one junction end is altered; a read error may explain this.

The sequence derives from a man between 60 and 75 years old with small cell lung cancer. The sequencing sample was made of lung tumor tissue. V usage is TRBV28 and J usage is TRBJ2-7, with D unclear. The CDR3: CASISSGSYEQYF. CDR3 DNA: TGTGCCAGCATTTCCTCAGGATCCTACGAACAGTACTTC.